The present entry profiles one T cell receptor beta chain with its context. Its target is not known. Looked up from germline, CDR1 is SEHNR and CDR2 is FQNEAQ (reference sequence). The CDR3 has 13 amino acids. Trimming removed 1 base at V and 3 bases at J, with 6 bases between. This sample was taken from a study of blood T cells in healthy people across ages. The donors, healthy Caucasians from Russia, were aged roughly 6 to 95. Whole-study results and caveats: Greater diversity and more naive CD4+ cells were seen in long-lived donors than in aged donors.

Primers used in a second PCR of roughly 6 to 12 cycles were a sample-barcoded 5' primer and a J-beta primer mix. TCRdb analysed the 5' RACE reads with MiXCR anew, one entry per CDR3 protein. The data show approximately 730,000 distinct CDR3 sequences, around 46% seen once. The genes are TRBV7-9 and TRBJ1-1; D uncertain. The sequenced sample consisted of blood. This sequence was found in a woman aged 55-70 years in good health. The DNA for the CDR3 is TGTGCCAGCAGCTTAGATATAGACACTGAAGCTTTCTTT. Protein sequence: CASSLDIDTEAFF.